This TCR beta chain was retrieved from a study of blood T cell repertoires in COVID-19. About the study: The United States, Italy and Spain provided the acute and convalescent COVID-19 samples. T cells, B-cell-depleted T cells, or PBMCs supplied cDNA or gDNA.

Germline lookup yields CDR1 KGHSH and CDR2 LQKENI. V shed 4 bases, J shed 0 bases, and the junction held 6 bases outside the gene matches. The CDR3 is 16 residues long. Authors' analysis steps: Using reference gene primer amplification, nucleated cell counts were estimated. Here immunoSEQ multiplex PCR was the method, and the copy in TCRdb shows in-frame clones only, minus some. The V and J calls and clone size come from that table; D and trimming were worked out from the DNA. The sample shows 89,000 or so clones, roughly 85% of them seen only once. What was sequenced was peripheral blood. The rearrangement uses TRBV18 and TRBJ1-3, with 7 bases aligning to TRBD1. The source of this sequence is a man aged 80 or over with acute or convalescent COVID-19. The CDR3 nucleotides read TGTGCCAGCTCACGAAGGACAGGAAACTCTGGAAACACCATATATTTT. This sequence encodes CASSRRTGNSGNTIYF.